One and the same sample provided the 10 T cell receptor beta chains below, sequenced in a study of T cells after posttransplantation cyclophosphamide. Busulfan-fludarabine conditioning, marrow transplant, and cyclophosphamide on days +3 and +4 were administered. Assay used: immunoSEQ multiplex PCR; TCRdb lists only in-frame clones, some missing. The table shows fewer than 12,000 clones, with 86% occurring only once. The sample here was CD4+ T cells sorted from PBMCs, taken after allogeneic stem cell transplant with posttransplant cyclophosphamide. The receptors come from a male patient between 25 and 39 years old who received an allogeneic stem cell transplant from a related donor, was CMV-positive, and had acute GVHD only. Some T cells here may be from the graft donor.

The chain couples TRBV11-2 to TRBJ1-2, with TRBD1 identical over 7 bases. This CDR3 comprises 15 residues. V lost 4 bases to trimming and J lost 0 bases; unmatched junction nucleotides: 5. The germline CDR1 and CDR2 sequences are SGHAT and FQNNGV. The CDR3 DNA reads as TGTGCCAGCAGCTCTCAGGACAGGTCTAACTATGGCTACACCTTC. Protein: CASSSQDRSNYGYTF.

This chain joins TRBV5-5 and TRBJ2-3, with D hard to call. Germline CDR1 reads SGHKS; CDR2 reads YYEKEE (reference sequence). V was cut by 0 bases and J by 0 bases, with 11 bases left in between. The CDR3 loop spans 16 amino acids. The CDR3 DNA is TGTGCCAGCAGCTTGGCGCAGGCCCTTAGCACAGATACGCAGTATTTT. Translated, it gives CASSLAQALSTDTQYF.

This clone was seen a few times. V gene TRBV7-2 combines with J gene TRBJ1-2, with D possibly being TRBD1 (6 bases). V was trimmed by 6 bases and J by 8 bases, leaving 16 bases between them. The CDR3 has 13 amino acids. The germline CDR1 and CDR2 sequences are SGHTA and FQGNSA. CDR3 DNA sequence: TGTGCCAGCAGAAAACAGGACCAGGGGGGCTACACCTTC. Amino acids: CASRKQDQGGYTF.

This clone was counted a few times. The chain employs TRBV29-1 and TRBJ2-7; maybe TRBD2 (7 bases). V dropped 7 bases and J dropped 5 bases, with 18 bases sitting between them. The CDR3 contains 13 residues. Germline V CDR1 and CDR2: SQVTM, ANQGSEA. For the CDR3, the DNA is TGCAGCGCCGTCGTTTGGGGGGGGCACGAGCAGTACTTC. Amino acids: CSAVVWGGHEQYF.

CDR3 DNA: TGTGCCAGCTCACCACAAGTCGGGACAGGGGGGTCCAATGAGCAGTTCTTC. Translated, it gives CASSPQVGTGGSNEQFF. The V call is TRBV18, the J call TRBJ2-1, with 11 nucleotides matching TRBD1. The germline V gene has CDR1 KGHSH and CDR2 LQKENI. The CDR3 runs to 17 residues. With 1 base clipped from V and 6 bases from J, the junction kept 8 bases outside the gene matches.

The CDR3 DNA reads TGCAGCGTTGCGGACAGCCTTAATGAAAAACTGTTTTTT. It specifies CSVADSLNEKLFF. This sequence joins TRBV29-1 and TRBJ1-4, with a tentative D call TRBD1 (6 bases). This CDR3 is 13 amino acids long. Per germline, CDR1 SQVTM and CDR2 ANQGSEA. V was pared by 4 bases and J by 4 bases, with 10 bases between.

In this sample, this clone turned up once. The V gene is TRBV6-5, the J gene TRBJ2-2; 9 nucleotides match TRBD1. Germline V gives CDR1 MNHEY, CDR2 SVGAGI. V lost 9 bases to trimming and J lost 4 bases; unmatched junction nucleotides: 6. The CDR3 is 14 amino acids. The CDR3 spells CASCDRGVTGELFF. The CDR3 DNA sequence: TGTGCCAGTTGCGACAGGGGGGTCACCGGGGAGCTGTTTTTT.

In this sample, this clone turned up once. This CDR3 is CASSVEPSPLRKQYF. DNA for the CDR3: TGTGCCAGCAGCGTAGAACCGAGTCCCCTACGCAAGCAGTACTTC. The chain couples TRBV9 to TRBJ2-7, with unresolved D. Germline V CDR1 and CDR2: SGDLS, YYNGEE. This CDR3 has 15 amino acids. V dropped 0 bases and J dropped 8 bases, with 18 bases sitting between them.

The count of this clone is one. The DNA for the CDR3 is TGTGCCAGCAGGGGGACAGGTAGCAATCAGCCCCAGCATTTT. Translation: CASRGTGSNQPQHF. The gene calls are TRBV2 and TRBJ1-5; 8 bases are shared with TRBD1. This CDR3 contains 14 residues. J was trimmed by 0 bases and V by 6 bases; bases with no gene match: 1. From germline, CDR1 is SNHLY and CDR2 FYNNEI.

This clone showed up just a few times. The chain is built from TRBV2 and TRBJ1-4, with D uncertain. CDR1 is SNHLY, CDR2 FYNNEI, per germline. The CDR3 is made up of 15 amino acids. V dropped 1 base and J dropped 2 bases, with 8 bases sitting between them. For the CDR3, the DNA is TGTGCCAGCAGTGAAGGGGCGATCACTAATGAAAAACTGTTTTTT. This sequence encodes CASSEGAITNEKLFF.